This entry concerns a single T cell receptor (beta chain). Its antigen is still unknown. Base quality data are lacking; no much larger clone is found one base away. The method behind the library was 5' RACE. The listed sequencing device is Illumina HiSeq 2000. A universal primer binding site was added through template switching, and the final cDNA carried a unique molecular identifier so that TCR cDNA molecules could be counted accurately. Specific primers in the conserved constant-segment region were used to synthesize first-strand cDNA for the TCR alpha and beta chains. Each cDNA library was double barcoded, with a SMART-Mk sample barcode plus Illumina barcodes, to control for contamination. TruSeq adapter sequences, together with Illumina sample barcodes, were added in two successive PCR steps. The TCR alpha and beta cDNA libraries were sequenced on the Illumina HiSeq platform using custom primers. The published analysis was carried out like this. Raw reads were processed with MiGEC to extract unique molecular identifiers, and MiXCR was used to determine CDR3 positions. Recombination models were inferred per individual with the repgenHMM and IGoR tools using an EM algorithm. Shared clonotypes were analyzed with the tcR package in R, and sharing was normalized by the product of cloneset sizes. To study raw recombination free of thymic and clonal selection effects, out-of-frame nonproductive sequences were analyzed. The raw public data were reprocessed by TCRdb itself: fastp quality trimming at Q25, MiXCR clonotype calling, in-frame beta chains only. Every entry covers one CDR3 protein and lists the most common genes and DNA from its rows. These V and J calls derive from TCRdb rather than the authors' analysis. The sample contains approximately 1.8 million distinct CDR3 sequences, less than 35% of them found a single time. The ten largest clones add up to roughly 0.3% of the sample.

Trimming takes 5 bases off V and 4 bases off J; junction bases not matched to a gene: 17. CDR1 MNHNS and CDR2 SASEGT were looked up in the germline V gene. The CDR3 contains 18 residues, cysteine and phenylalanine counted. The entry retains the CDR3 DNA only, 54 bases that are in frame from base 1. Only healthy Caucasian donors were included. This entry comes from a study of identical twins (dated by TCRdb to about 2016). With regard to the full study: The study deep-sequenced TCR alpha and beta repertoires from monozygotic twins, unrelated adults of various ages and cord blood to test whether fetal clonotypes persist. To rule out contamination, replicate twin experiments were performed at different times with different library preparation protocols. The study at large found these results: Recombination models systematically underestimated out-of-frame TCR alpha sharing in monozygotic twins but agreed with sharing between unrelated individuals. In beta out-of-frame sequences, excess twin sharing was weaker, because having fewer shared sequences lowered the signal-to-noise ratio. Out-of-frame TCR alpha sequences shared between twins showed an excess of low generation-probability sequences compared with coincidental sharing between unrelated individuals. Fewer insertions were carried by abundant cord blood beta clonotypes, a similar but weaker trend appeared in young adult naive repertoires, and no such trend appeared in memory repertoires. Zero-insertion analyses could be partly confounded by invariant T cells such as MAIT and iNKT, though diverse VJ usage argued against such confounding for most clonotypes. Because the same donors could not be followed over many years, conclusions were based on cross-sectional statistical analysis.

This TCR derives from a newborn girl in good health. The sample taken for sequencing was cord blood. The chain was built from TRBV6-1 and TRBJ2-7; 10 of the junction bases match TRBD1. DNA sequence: TGTGCCAGCAGTCGGGGGACAGGGGCTGTTTTGGGGGTTTACGAGCAGTACTTC. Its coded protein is CASSRGTGAVLGVYEQYF.